The rows below give T cell receptor beta chains drawn from one sample of a study of T cell responses to AZD1222 COVID-19 vaccine. TCRdb's table, derived via immunoSEQ multiplex PCR, lists solely in-frame clones and lacks some. The profile shows fewer than 85,000 clones, nearly 90% of them singletons. Sequencing used peripheral blood, obtained 28 days after the second AZD1222 dose. These receptors all come from an adult who received the AZD1222 COVID-19 vaccine. CDR3s include the opening cysteine and the closing phenylalanine or tryptophan. Fields, in order: clone size, D gene, V gene, J gene, CDR3 DNA, CDR3 protein. The D gene is left open where the match is weak. Not all rows give a size; the values are once, few, many and, for expanded clones, a class.

clone size: NA; D gene: NA; V gene: TRBV10-3; J gene: TRBJ2-1; CDR3 DNA: TGTGCCATCAAATCAGGACCCTTACCGGACGAGCAGTTCTTC; CDR3 protein: CAIKSGPLPDEQFF
clone size: NA; D gene: NA; V gene: TRBV11-2; J gene: TRBJ2-1; CDR3 DNA: TGTGCCAGCAGCTTAGCCCCCACCCACAATGAGCAGTTCTTC; CDR3 protein: CASSLAPTHNEQFF
clone size: NA; D gene: NA; V gene: TRBV4-3; J gene: TRBJ1-4; CDR3 DNA: TGCGCCAGCAGCCAAGATGCCGGGGTAGATGAAAAACTGTTTTTT; CDR3 protein: CASSQDAGVDEKLFF
clone size: once; D gene: NA; V gene: TRBV16; J gene: TRBJ1-1; CDR3 DNA: TGTGCCAGCAGCCGGGGGAGCCTCAACACTGAAGCTTTCTTT; CDR3 protein: CASSRGSLNTEAFF
clone size: few; D gene: NA; V gene: TRBV6-5; J gene: TRBJ2-7; CDR3 DNA: TGTGCCAGCTCGTTGGTGGGGAGCTCCTACGAGCAGTACTTC; CDR3 protein: CASSLVGSSYEQYF
clone size: NA; D gene: TRBD1; V gene: TRBV5-8; J gene: TRBJ1-5; CDR3 DNA: TGTGCCAGCAGCCTCCCGACAGGGTGGGGTAACAATCAGCCCCAGCATTTT; CDR3 protein: CASSLPTGWGNNQPQHF
clone size: NA; D gene: NA; V gene: TRBV5-1; J gene: TRBJ1-2; CDR3 DNA: TGCGCCAGCAGCTCAACCGGGACTCTCTATGGCTACACCTTC; CDR3 protein: CASSSTGTLYGYTF
clone size: NA; D gene: TRBD2; V gene: TRBV5-6; J gene: TRBJ2-1; CDR3 DNA: TGTGCCAGCAGCTTGGTGGGACTAGCGGGCAATGAGCAGTTCTTC; CDR3 protein: CASSLVGLAGNEQFF
clone size: once; D gene: TRBD1; V gene: TRBV12-3/TRBV12-4; J gene: TRBJ2-7; CDR3 DNA: TGTGCCAGCAGCCCCGGGACAGGTCGCGAGCAGTACTTC; CDR3 protein: CASSPGTGREQYF
clone size: NA; D gene: TRBD1; V gene: TRBV3-1/TRBV3-2; J gene: TRBJ1-1; CDR3 DNA: TGTGCCAGCAGCCAAAGCCCTCGGGACAGAGCTTTCTTT; CDR3 protein: CASSQSPRDRAFF
clone size: NA; D gene: NA; V gene: TRBV6-5; J gene: TRBJ1-2; CDR3 DNA: TGTGCCAGCAGTTACCCCGACGGCTATGGCTACACCTTC; CDR3 protein: CASSYPDGYGYTF
clone size: NA; D gene: TRBD2; V gene: TRBV4-1; J gene: TRBJ2-3; CDR3 DNA: TGCGCCAGCAGCCAAGGCAGCGGGGCCTCAGATACGCAGTATTTT; CDR3 protein: CASSQGSGASDTQYF
clone size: NA; D gene: TRBD2; V gene: TRBV19; J gene: TRBJ2-1; CDR3 DNA: TGTGCCAGTAGTATAAAGACTAGCGGGAGAGTTGAGCAGTTCTTC; CDR3 protein: CASSIKTSGRVEQFF
clone size: NA; D gene: NA; V gene: TRBV7-8; J gene: TRBJ2-1; CDR3 DNA: TGTGCCAGCAGCTTAGCGGCCATGGGAGCAGAAGGTGAGCAGTTCTTC; CDR3 protein: CASSLAAMGAEGEQFF
clone size: once; D gene: TRBD1; V gene: TRBV5-1; J gene: TRBJ1-1; CDR3 DNA: TGCGCCAGCAGCCGACAGACAGGGACGAACACTGAAGCTTTCTTT; CDR3 protein: CASSRQTGTNTEAFF
clone size: NA; D gene: TRBD1; V gene: TRBV10-3; J gene: TRBJ1-1; CDR3 DNA: TGTGCCATCAGCCAGACAGGGGGCACTGAAGCTTTCTTT; CDR3 protein: CAISQTGGTEAFF
clone size: NA; D gene: TRBD1; V gene: TRBV10-2; J gene: TRBJ1-1; CDR3 DNA: TGCGCCAGCGGAGGACAGGGGGCGCTTAACACTGAAGCTTTCTTT; CDR3 protein: CASGGQGALNTEAFF
clone size: NA; D gene: NA; V gene: TRBV25-1; J gene: TRBJ2-7; CDR3 DNA: TGTGCCAGCAGTGCCAGTCCCTACGAGCAGTACTTC; CDR3 protein: CASSASPYEQYF
clone size: NA; D gene: NA; V gene: TRBV7-2; J gene: TRBJ2-7; CDR3 DNA: TGTGCCAGCAGCTTAGTTAGCGCAGGGAGCGAGCAGTACTTC; CDR3 protein: CASSLVSAGSEQYF
clone size: few; D gene: TRBD1; V gene: TRBV4-2; J gene: TRBJ2-5; CDR3 DNA: TGTGCCAGCAGCCCTCGGGACAGCCAGTACCAAGAGACCCAGTACTTC; CDR3 protein: CASSPRDSQYQETQYF
clone size: NA; D gene: NA; V gene: TRBV27; J gene: TRBJ1-2; CDR3 DNA: TGTGCCAGCAGTGCCTACAGGGTGGGGAACTATGGCTACACCTTC; CDR3 protein: CASSAYRVGNYGYTF
clone size: NA; D gene: TRBD2; V gene: TRBV5-1; J gene: TRBJ2-7; CDR3 DNA: TGCGCCAGCAGCTTCATAGCGGGAGCAGGTTACGAGCAGTACTTC; CDR3 protein: CASSFIAGAGYEQYF
clone size: NA; D gene: NA; V gene: TRBV18; J gene: TRBJ2-1; CDR3 DNA: TGTGCCAGCTCCCCTTCCGCTCAAGACAATGAGCAGTTCTTC; CDR3 protein: CASSPSAQDNEQFF
clone size: NA; D gene: NA; V gene: TRBV19; J gene: TRBJ1-2; CDR3 DNA: TGTGCCAGTAGTCCAGACAGACCTACCTATGGCTACACCTTC; CDR3 protein: CASSPDRPTYGYTF
clone size: NA; D gene: NA; V gene: TRBV27; J gene: TRBJ1-1; CDR3 DNA: TGTGCCAGCAGCCCTGTAGGGACGCTGAACGCTTTCTTT; CDR3 protein: CASSPVGTLNAFF
clone size: NA; D gene: NA; V gene: TRBV18; J gene: TRBJ2-3; CDR3 DNA: TGTGCCAGCTCACCATTGCGCAGCGCAGATACGCAGTATTTT; CDR3 protein: CASSPLRSADTQYF
clone size: NA; D gene: NA; V gene: TRBV6-5; J gene: TRBJ2-5; CDR3 DNA: TGTGCCAGCACCCCTTCCGGCGGGCTAATGGCCCAGTACTTC; CDR3 protein: CASTPSGGLMAQYF
clone size: NA; D gene: NA; V gene: TRBV11-3; J gene: TRBJ2-7; CDR3 DNA: TGTGCCAGCAGCTTAGATGAAGGGGAGCAGTACTTC; CDR3 protein: CASSLDEGEQYF
clone size: NA; D gene: NA; V gene: TRBV12-3/TRBV12-4; J gene: TRBJ2-2; CDR3 DNA: TGTGCCAGCGGCAGCGACACCGGGGAGCTGTTTTTT; CDR3 protein: CASGSDTGELFF
clone size: once; D gene: NA; V gene: TRBV7-3; J gene: TRBJ2-2; CDR3 DNA: TGTGCCAGCAGCTCGGGGACCGGGGAGCTGTTTTTT; CDR3 protein: CASSSGTGELFF
clone size: NA; D gene: TRBD2; V gene: TRBV7-3; J gene: TRBJ2-2; CDR3 DNA: TGTGCCAGCAGCTTAACAGCGGGAGTGGGCGCCGGGGAGCTGTTTTTT; CDR3 protein: CASSLTAGVGAGELFF
clone size: NA; D gene: NA; V gene: TRBV6-5; J gene: TRBJ2-7; CDR3 DNA: TGTGCCAGCAGTTACTCGTGGGCTAGCGCGACGTACTTC; CDR3 protein: CASSYSWASATYF
clone size: NA; D gene: NA; V gene: TRBV7-9; J gene: TRBJ1-1; CDR3 DNA: TGTGCCAGCCGACCGGGGGGGGAGGTCACTGAAGCTTTCTTT; CDR3 protein: CASRPGGEVTEAFF
clone size: NA; D gene: NA; V gene: TRBV29-1; J gene: TRBJ1-2; CDR3 DNA: TGCAGCGGCCTTCTAGTCCATACACCCTCGGACGGCTACACCTTC; CDR3 protein: CSGLLVHTPSDGYTF
clone size: NA; D gene: NA; V gene: TRBV6-2/TRBV6-3; J gene: TRBJ2-1; CDR3 DNA: TGTGCCAGCAGTTACACAGTCGGCGAGCAGTTCTTC; CDR3 protein: CASSYTVGEQFF
clone size: NA; D gene: NA; V gene: TRBV7-2; J gene: TRBJ2-1; CDR3 DNA: TGTGCCAGCAGCTTGGCTCGGAGCTCCTACAATGAGCAGTTCTTC; CDR3 protein: CASSLARSSYNEQFF
clone size: NA; D gene: NA; V gene: TRBV3-1/TRBV3-2; J gene: TRBJ1-2; CDR3 DNA: TGTGCCAGCAGCCAATCTAACTATGGCTACACCTTC; CDR3 protein: CASSQSNYGYTF
clone size: few; D gene: NA; V gene: TRBV5-8; J gene: TRBJ2-5; CDR3 DNA: TGTGCCAGCAGCTCCAACCTTGGGACTGTCAGGAAGTACCAAGAGACCCAGTACTTC; CDR3 protein: CASSSNLGTVRKYQETQYF
clone size: NA; D gene: TRBD2; V gene: TRBV18; J gene: TRBJ2-1; CDR3 DNA: TGTGCCAGCTCACCACTAGGGACTAGCGGCAATGAGCAGTTCTTC; CDR3 protein: CASSPLGTSGNEQFF
clone size: NA; D gene: TRBD1; V gene: TRBV7-2; J gene: TRBJ1-2; CDR3 DNA: TGTGCCAGCAGCTTAGGGGACAGGGCATATGGCTACACCTTC; CDR3 protein: CASSLGDRAYGYTF
clone size: NA; D gene: TRBD1; V gene: TRBV2; J gene: TRBJ2-7; CDR3 DNA: TGTGCCAGCGGTTTTGGACAGGGGACCTACGAGCAGTACTTC; CDR3 protein: CASGFGQGTYEQYF
clone size: few; D gene: NA; V gene: TRBV6-5; J gene: TRBJ1-1; CDR3 DNA: TGTGCCAGCAGTTTCCAGATGAACACTGAAGCTTTCTTT; CDR3 protein: CASSFQMNTEAFF